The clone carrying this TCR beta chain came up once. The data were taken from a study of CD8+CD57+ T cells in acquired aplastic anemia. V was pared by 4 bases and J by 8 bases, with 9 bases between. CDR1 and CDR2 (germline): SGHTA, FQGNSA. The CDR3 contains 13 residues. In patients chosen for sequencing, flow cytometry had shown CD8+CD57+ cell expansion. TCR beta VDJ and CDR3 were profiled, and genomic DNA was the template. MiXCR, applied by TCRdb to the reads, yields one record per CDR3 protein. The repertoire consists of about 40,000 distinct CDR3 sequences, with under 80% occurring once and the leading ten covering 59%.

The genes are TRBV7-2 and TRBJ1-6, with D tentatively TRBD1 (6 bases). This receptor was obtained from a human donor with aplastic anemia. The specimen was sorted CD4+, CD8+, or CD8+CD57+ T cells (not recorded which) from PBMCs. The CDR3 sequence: CASSYAGDSPLHF. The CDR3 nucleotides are TGTGCCAGCAGCTATGCAGGGGATTCACCCCTCCACTTT.